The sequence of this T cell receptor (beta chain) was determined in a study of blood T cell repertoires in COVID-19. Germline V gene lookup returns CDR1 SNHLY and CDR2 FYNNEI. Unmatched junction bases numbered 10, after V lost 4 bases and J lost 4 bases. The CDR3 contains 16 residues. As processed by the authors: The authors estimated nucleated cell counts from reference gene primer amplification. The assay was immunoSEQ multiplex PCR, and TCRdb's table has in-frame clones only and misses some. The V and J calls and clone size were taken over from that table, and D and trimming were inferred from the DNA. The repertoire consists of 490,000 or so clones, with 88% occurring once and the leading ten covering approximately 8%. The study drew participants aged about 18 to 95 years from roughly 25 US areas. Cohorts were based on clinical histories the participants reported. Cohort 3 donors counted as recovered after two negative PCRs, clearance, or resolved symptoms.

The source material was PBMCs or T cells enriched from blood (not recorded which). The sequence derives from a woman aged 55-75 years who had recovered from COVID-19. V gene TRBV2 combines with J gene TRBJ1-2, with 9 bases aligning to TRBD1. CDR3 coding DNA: TGTGCCAGCAGTGTGGGACAGGGCGCGGGAGGCTATGGCTACACCTTC. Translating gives CASSVGQGAGGYGYTF.